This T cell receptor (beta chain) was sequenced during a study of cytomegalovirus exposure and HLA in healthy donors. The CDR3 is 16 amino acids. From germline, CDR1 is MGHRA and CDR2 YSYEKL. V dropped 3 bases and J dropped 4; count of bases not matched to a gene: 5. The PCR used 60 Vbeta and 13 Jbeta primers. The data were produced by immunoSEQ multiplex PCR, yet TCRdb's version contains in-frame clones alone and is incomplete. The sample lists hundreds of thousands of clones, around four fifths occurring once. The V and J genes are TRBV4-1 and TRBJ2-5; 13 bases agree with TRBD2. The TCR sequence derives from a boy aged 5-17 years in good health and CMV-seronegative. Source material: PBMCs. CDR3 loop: CASSQVLAGGSETQYF. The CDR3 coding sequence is TGCGCCAGCAGCCAGGTACTAGCGGGAGGGTCAGAGACCCAGTACTTC.